These 11 T cell receptor beta chains originate from one sample sequenced in a study of blood T cell repertoires in COVID-19 (dated by TCRdb to the early 2020s). The library was produced with the immunoSEQ multiplex PCR assay. What TCRdb holds here is the immuneACCESS table cut down to in-frame rearrangements. Part of the clones is not present; checked against another copy, under half of the missing clones reflect an unresolved V gene, and the others are unexplained. The sample includes a few hundred thousand clones, with less than 90% observed a single time. The ten biggest clones cover 4% of the sample. The specimen sequenced was peripheral blood. These receptors were taken from a man between 60 and 70 years old who had recovered from COVID-19.

The genes are TRBV6-2 or TRBV6-3 and TRBJ2-2; possibly TRBD2 for D (5 bases). The CDR3 is 16 amino acids. Germline V gives CDR1 MNHEY, CDR2 SVGEGT. The germline V and J ends were trimmed by 5 bases and 0 bases, with 13 bases remaining between them. The CDR3: CASSVPGLANTGELFF. CDR3 DNA: TGTGCCAGCAGTGTTCCAGGACTCGCGAACACCGGGGAGCTGTTTTTT.

The chain links TRBV5-1 to TRBJ2-4; maybe TRBD2 (7 bases). Germline CDR1 is SGHRS and CDR2 is YFSETQ. V lost 4 bases, J lost 2 bases, and 13 bases lay in between. The CDR3 is 15 amino acids. CDR3 protein: CASSTGGATKNIQYF. The DNA for the CDR3 is TGCGCCAGCAGCACGGGGGGCGCTACCAAAAACATTCAGTACTTC.

The J gene is TRBJ2-3, the V gene TRBV7-9; possible D gene TRBD2, 5 bases. The CDR3 loop spans 13 amino acids. CDR1 and CDR2 (germline): SEHNR, FQNEAQ (reference sequence). V gave up 5 bases and J gave up 6 bases, with 12 bases separating them. The CDR3: CASSPGVWDTQYF. The CDR3 nucleotides read TGTGCCAGCAGCCCCGGGGTATGGGATACGCAGTATTTT.

The gene calls are TRBV11-2 and TRBJ2-7; D is possibly TRBD1 (6 bases). CDR3 size: 15 residues. Trimming stripped 4 bases from V and 3 bases from J, with 16 bases between. Germline V gene sequence: CDR1 SGHAT, CDR2 FQNNGV. Here the CDR3 DNA reads TGTGCCAGCAGCTCAGTGGGGGCTAGGGGCTACGAGCAGTACTTC. It encodes CASSSVGARGYEQYF.

The V and J genes are TRBV9 and TRBJ1-6, with D tentatively TRBD1 (6 bases). The CDR3 loop spans 16 amino acids. The germline V gene encodes CDR1 SGDLS and CDR2 YYNGEE. V lost 4 bases and J 2 bases, leaving 13 bases between the germline ends. The CDR3 DNA is TGTGCCAGCAGCCCAGGTGGGGGCACCTATAATTCACCCCTCCACTTT. It encodes CASSPGGGTYNSPLHF.

The chain uses TRBV11-2 and TRBJ1-3, with TRBD1 as a possible D gene (5 bases). The germline V gene encodes CDR1 SGHAT and CDR2 FQNNGV. V was cut by 4 bases and J by 1 base, with 8 bases left in between. CDR3 length: 14 residues. The CDR3 here is CASSSGVSGNTIYF. The CDR3 bases are TGTGCCAGCAGCTCGGGGGTATCTGGAAACACCATATATTTT.

The rearrangement links TRBV6-2 or TRBV6-3 to TRBJ1-3; D is perhaps TRBD1 (5 bases). Trimming left V 5 bases short and J 4 bases short, with 15 bases between. The germline gives CDR1 MNHEY, CDR2 SVGEGT. This CDR3 has 15 residues. The CDR3 DNA sequence: TGTGCCAGCAGTCCCCACAGGATATCAGGAAACACCATATATTTT. Residues: CASSPHRISGNTIYF.

The V call is TRBV24-1, the J call TRBJ2-1; the match to TRBD1 covers 8 bases. V trimming: 1 base; J trimming: 6 bases; junction bases outside the gene matches: 7. CDR3 length equals 16 residues. Germline CDR1 reads KGHDR; CDR2 reads SFDVKD. The CDR3 loop reads CATSDFGRGRINEQFF. As DNA, the CDR3 is TGTGCCACCAGTGATTTCGGCAGGGGGCGTATCAATGAGCAGTTCTTC.

This clone was picked up a small number of times. The J gene is TRBJ2-3, the V gene TRBV29-1, with 7 bases aligning to TRBD1. The CDR3 sequence is 15 residues long. In germline, CDR1 is SQVTM, CDR2 ANQGSEA. J was trimmed by 3 bases and V by 7 bases; bases with no gene match: 13. The DNA for the CDR3 is TGCAGCGCCCGGGCGACAGGGATGAGGACAGATACGCAGTATTTT. This gives the protein CSARATGMRTDTQYF.

This chain uses TRBV4-2 with TRBJ1-5; 10 nucleotides line up with TRBD1. The CDR3 consists of 13 residues. J was trimmed by 6 bases and V by 4 bases; bases with no gene match: 0. CDR1 and CDR2 (germline): LGHNA, YNFKEQ. CDR3: CASSRTGGQPQHF. CDR3 DNA sequence: TGTGCCAGCAGCCGGACAGGGGGTCAGCCCCAGCATTTT.

The chain recombines TRBV29-1 with TRBJ2-5; D is possibly TRBD2 (5 bases). The CDR3 loop spans 14 amino acids. Germline V gene data show CDR1 as SQVTM and CDR2 as ANQGSEA. Trimming took 5 bases from V and 5 from J, leaving 18 bases between them. This CDR3 is CSVPHGGISETQYF. In DNA, the CDR3 is TGCAGCGTTCCCCACGGAGGAATTTCGGAGACCCAGTACTTC.